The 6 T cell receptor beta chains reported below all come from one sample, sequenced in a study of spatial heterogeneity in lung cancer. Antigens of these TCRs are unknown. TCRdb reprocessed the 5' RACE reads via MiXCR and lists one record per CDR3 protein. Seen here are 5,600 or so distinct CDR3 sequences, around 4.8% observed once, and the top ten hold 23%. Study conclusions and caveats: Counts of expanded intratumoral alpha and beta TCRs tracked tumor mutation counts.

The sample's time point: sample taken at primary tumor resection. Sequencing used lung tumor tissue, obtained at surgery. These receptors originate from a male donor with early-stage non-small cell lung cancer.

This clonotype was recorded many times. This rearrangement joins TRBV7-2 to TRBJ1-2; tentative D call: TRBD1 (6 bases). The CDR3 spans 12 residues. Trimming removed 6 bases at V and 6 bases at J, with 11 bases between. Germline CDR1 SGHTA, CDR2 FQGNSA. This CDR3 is CASRLWDNGYTF. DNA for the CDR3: TGTGCCAGCAGGTTGTGGGACAATGGCTACACCTTC.

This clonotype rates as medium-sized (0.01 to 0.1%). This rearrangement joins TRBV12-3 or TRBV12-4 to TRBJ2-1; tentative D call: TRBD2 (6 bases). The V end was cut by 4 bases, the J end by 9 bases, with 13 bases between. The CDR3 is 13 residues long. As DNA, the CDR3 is TGTGCCAGCAGTTCATTCGGGGGAGGTGAGCAGTTCTTC. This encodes CASSSFGGGEQFF.

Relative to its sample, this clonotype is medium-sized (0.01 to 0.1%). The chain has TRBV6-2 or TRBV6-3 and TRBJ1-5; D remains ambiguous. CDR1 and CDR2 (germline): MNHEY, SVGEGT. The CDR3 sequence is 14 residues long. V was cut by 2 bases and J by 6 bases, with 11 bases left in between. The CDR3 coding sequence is TGTGCCAGCAGTTACCGCCGTACGGGTCAGCCCCAGCATTTT. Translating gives CASSYRRTGQPQHF.

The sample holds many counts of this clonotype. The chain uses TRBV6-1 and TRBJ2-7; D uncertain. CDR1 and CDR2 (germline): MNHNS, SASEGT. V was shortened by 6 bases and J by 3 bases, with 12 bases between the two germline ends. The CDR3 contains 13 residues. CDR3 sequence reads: CASRATAHYEQYF. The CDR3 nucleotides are TGTGCCAGCAGAGCCACGGCCCACTACGAGCAGTACTTC.

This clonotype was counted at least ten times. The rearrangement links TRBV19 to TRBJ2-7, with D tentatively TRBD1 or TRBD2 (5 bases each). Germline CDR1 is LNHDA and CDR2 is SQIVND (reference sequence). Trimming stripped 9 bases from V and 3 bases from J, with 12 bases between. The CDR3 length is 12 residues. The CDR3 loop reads CASRGPHYEQYF. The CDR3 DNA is TGTGCCAGCCGGGGACCGCACTACGAGCAGTACTTC. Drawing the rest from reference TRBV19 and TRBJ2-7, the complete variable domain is DGGITQSPKYLFRKEGQNVTLSCEQNLNHDAMYWYRQDPGQGLRLIYYSQIVNDFQKGDIAEGYSVSREKKESFPLTVTSAQKNPTAFYLCASRGPHYEQYFGPGTRLTVT.

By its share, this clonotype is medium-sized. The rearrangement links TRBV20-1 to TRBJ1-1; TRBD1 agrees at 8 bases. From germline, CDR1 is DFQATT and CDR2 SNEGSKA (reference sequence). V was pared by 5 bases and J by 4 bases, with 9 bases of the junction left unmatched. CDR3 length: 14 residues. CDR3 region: CSARGRQGRTEAFF. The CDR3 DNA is TGCAGTGCTCGTGGGCGACAGGGGCGCACTGAAGCTTTCTTT.